Sequencing of this T cell receptor (beta chain) was carried out in a study of T cells after posttransplantation cyclophosphamide. Study results and limitations: Later post-transplant blood repertoires were often dominated by donor CD8+ memory clones.

This clone was counted a few times. Its target is not known. Only in-frame clones appear in the TCRdb table, and some are missing; sequencing was by immunoSEQ multiplex PCR. The sample consists of 25,000 to 35,000 clones, about 90% of them appearing once. Germline-derived CDR1 and CDR2 are SGDLS and YYNGEE. Trimming removed 3 bases from V and 2 bases from J; junction bases left unmatched: 7. The CDR3 runs 16 residues. Sequencing used PBMCs. The rearrangement uses TRBV9 and TRBJ1-3; 8 nucleotides agree with TRBD1. The source of this sequence is a woman aged 40 to 50 with a blood cancer, CMV-positive, and with a related stem cell donor. The CDR3 protein is CASSARGQAAGNTIYF. DNA for the CDR3: TGTGCCAGCAGCGCCCGGGGACAGGCTGCTGGAAACACCATATATTTT. Full variable domain (missing parts from reference TRBV9 and TRBJ1-3): DSGVTQTPKHLITATGQRVTLRCSPRSGDLSVYWYQQSLDQGLQFLIQYYNGEERAKGNILERFSAQQFPDLHSELNLSSLELGDSALYFCASSARGQAAGNTIYFGEGSWLTVV.